Listed here is a single TCR beta chain. Original handling: Amplification from reference gene primers served as the basis for estimated nucleated cell counts. Measured with immunoSEQ multiplex PCR; TCRdb has only the in-frame clones, and not every one. The DNA gave D and trimming, while V, J and clone size come from that table. The table shows about 350,000 clones, with around nine tenths occurring only once. V shed 3 bases and J 1 base; nucleotides not matched to a gene: 5. In germline, CDR1 is SGHRS, CDR2 YFSETQ. The CDR3 runs to 15 residues. This entry belongs to a study of blood T cell repertoires in COVID-19.

Sequenced sample: PBMCs or T cells enriched from blood (not recorded which). V is TRBV5-1 and J is TRBJ2-7; the match to TRBD2 covers 9 bases. The sequence derives from a woman in her twenties or thirties who had been exposed to COVID-19. CDR3 protein: CASSYLAGASYEQYF. DNA of the CDR3: TGCGCCAGCAGCTACTTAGCGGGAGCATCCTACGAGCAGTACTTC.